One and the same sample provided the 20 T cell receptor beta chains below, sequenced in a study of CD8 T cells in Susac syndrome. Random hexamers were used to reverse transcribe the RNA input (about 0.5 to 1 ug). Using its own MiXCR run on the immunoSEQ multiplex PCR reads, TCRdb lists one record per CDR3 protein. The sample has 300,000 or so distinct CDR3 sequences, just over 90% seen once. Sequences were obtained from CD4+ T cells from PBMCs. The origin of the receptors is a human donor with multiple sclerosis.

This chain connects TRBV5-4 to TRBJ2-3; 8 nucleotides agree with TRBD1. J gave up 4 bases and V 2 bases, and 6 bases lay outside the gene matches. Germline V gene data show CDR1 as SGHNT and CDR2 as YYREEE (reference sequence). This CDR3 is 15 amino acids long. The CDR3 is CASSFDRGAADTQYF. The CDR3 DNA reads as TGTGCCAGCAGCTTTGACAGGGGAGCCGCAGATACGCAGTATTTT.

This clonotype occurred a few times. The V call is TRBV4-2, the J call TRBJ2-5; TRBD2 agrees at 7 bases. The CDR3 has 13 residues. V was clipped by 2 bases and J by 3 bases; unmatched bases: 0. Germline CDR1 LGHNA, CDR2 YNFKEQ. The CDR3 DNA sequence: TGTGCCAGCAGCCAACGGGGGGAAGAGACCCAGTACTTC. Its translation: CASSQRGEETQYF.

For the CDR3, the DNA is TGTGCCAGCAGCCAAGGCCTTACAGGGACCCAGTACTTC. Translation: CASSQGLTGTQYF. The gene calls are TRBV14 and TRBJ2-5, with D possibly being TRBD1 (5 bases). CDR1 SGHDN and CDR2 FVKESK come from the germline V gene. Between the trimmed V and J ends, which lost 1 base and 7 bases, there was a span of 10 bases. This CDR3 is built from 13 residues.

The rearrangement joins TRBV18 to TRBJ2-7; TRBD2 is a possible D gene (5 bases). CDR3 length: 17 amino acids. The V end was cut by 6 bases, the J end by 2 bases, with 23 bases between. The germline V gene has CDR1 KGHSH and CDR2 LQKENI. The CDR3 DNA is TGTGCCAGCTCCCCGAGAGGGTCCCCCACCTTGACCTACGAGCAGTACTTC. Protein: CASSPRGSPTLTYEQYF.

This clonotype was counted a single time. The chain is built from TRBV3-1 and TRBJ2-5; D not certain. This CDR3 spans 14 amino acids. CDR1 is LGHDT, CDR2 YNNKEL, per germline (reference sequence). V was clipped by 0 bases and J by 5 bases, with 10 bases between them. CDR3 in DNA: TGTGCCAGCAGCCAAGAGCGGCGGCACGAGACCCAGTACTTC. It yields the protein CASSQERRHETQYF.

The V call is TRBV9, the J call TRBJ2-1; 7 bases map to TRBD2. This CDR3 region has 15 residues. V shed 0 bases and J 4 bases; nucleotides not matched to a gene: 4. CDR1 and CDR2 (germline): SGDLS, YYNGEE. CDR3 region: CASSVGGSGYNEQFF. For the CDR3, the DNA is TGTGCCAGCAGCGTAGGCGGGAGTGGTTACAATGAGCAGTTCTTC.

The rearrangement links TRBV9 to TRBJ1-3; D is undetermined. Germline V gene data show CDR1 as SGDLS and CDR2 as YYNGEE. Trimming removed 7 bases from V and 0 bases from J, with 11 bases in between. The CDR3 spans 14 residues. The CDR3 here is CASRPRHSGNTIYF. CDR3 bases: TGTGCCAGCCGGCCCAGGCACTCTGGAAACACCATATATTTT.

In this sample, this clonotype turned up once. The chain joins TRBV20-1 to TRBJ2-6, with D tentatively TRBD1 (6 bases). The CDR3 sequence is 16 residues long. Germline V gene lookup returns CDR1 DFQATT and CDR2 SNEGSKA (reference sequence). The V and J ends lost 6 bases and 0 bases respectively, with 15 bases between them. The CDR3, as DNA: TGCAGTGCCTTGGGGACATATTTCTCTGGGGCCAACGTCCTGACTTTC. Translation gives CSALGTYFSGANVLTF.

DNA of the CDR3: TGTGCCAGCTCACAACAGGGTCAGAGCACTGAAGCTTTCTTT. As protein: CASSQQGQSTEAFF. V usage is TRBV18 and J usage is TRBJ1-1; TRBD1 might be the D (6 bases). There are 14 residues in the CDR3. Germline CDR1 is KGHSH and CDR2 is LQKENI. V lost 4 bases, J lost 4 bases, and 13 bases lay in between.

The chain joins TRBV18 to TRBJ2-7; 9 nucleotides align to TRBD2. Trimming took 3 bases from V and 6 from J; bases not matched to a gene: 6. The CDR3 is 14 amino acids. In germline, CDR1 is KGHSH, CDR2 LQKENI. CDR3 protein: CASSPPGLASEQYF. The CDR3 coding sequence is TGTGCCAGCTCACCGCCGGGACTAGCATCCGAGCAGTACTTC.

The CDR3 DNA is TGCGCCAGCAGCCGAGGGTCCGGGGACACAGATACGCAGTATTTT. It yields the protein CASSRGSGDTDTQYF. The chain couples TRBV4-1 to TRBJ2-3, with D maybe TRBD2 (5 bases). There are 15 residues in the CDR3. Trimming removed 4 bases from V and 2 bases from J, with 13 bases in between. The V gene's germline CDR1 is MGHRA and CDR2 YSYEKL.

V and J are TRBV11-3 and TRBJ2-1, with TRBD2 identical over 10 bases. The V and J ends lost 2 bases and 6 bases, in that order; junction bases with no gene match: 13. The germline gives CDR1 SGHNT, CDR2 YENEEA. This CDR3 is built from 18 residues. The CDR3 here is CASSLSLFLAGESNEQFF. The DNA for the CDR3 is TGTGCCAGCAGCTTATCCCTCTTCCTAGCGGGGGAGAGCAATGAGCAGTTCTTC.

This chain connects TRBV6-2 or TRBV6-3 to TRBJ2-1; perhaps TRBD1 as D (6 bases). CDR3 length: 15 residues. Germline V gives CDR1 MNHEY, CDR2 SVGEGT. V lost 6 bases, J lost 0 bases, and 12 bases lay in between. DNA for the CDR3: TGTGCCAGCAGACCCAGGGGTAGCTCCTACAATGAGCAGTTCTTC. Amino acid sequence: CASRPRGSSYNEQFF.

The V call is TRBV4-1, the J call TRBJ2-7; TRBD1 matches 7 bases. CDR3 length equals 14 residues. Germline V gene data show CDR1 as MGHRA and CDR2 as YSYEKL. Trimming at V came to 4 bases and at J to 2 bases, leaving 5 bases not matched to a gene. This CDR3 reads CASSPRDRTYEQYF. Here the CDR3 DNA reads TGCGCCAGCAGCCCTAGGGACAGAACCTACGAGCAGTACTTC.

The rearrangement uses TRBV4-1 and TRBJ2-3; D is unclear. The ends were cut back, 4 bases at V and 2 bases at J, with 16 bases in the middle. This CDR3 comprises 16 residues. Germline CDR1 is MGHRA and CDR2 is YSYEKL. The CDR3 sequence: CASSPYVAPDTDTQYF. CDR3 nucleotide sequence: TGCGCCAGCAGCCCATACGTCGCGCCGGACACAGATACGCAGTATTTT.

This rearrangement joins TRBV30 to TRBJ1-1, with D unclear. Germline V gives CDR1 GTSNPN, CDR2 SVGIG (reference sequence). The V end lost 1 base, the J end lost 4 bases, and 7 bases lay between the germline ends. The CDR3 length is 12 residues. Written as DNA, the CDR3 is TGTGCCTGGAGTGAGTGGTTCACTGAAGCTTTCTTT. Its protein is CAWSEWFTEAFF.

This clonotype was observed a handful of times. The chain carries TRBV7-9 and TRBJ2-7; 9 nucleotides align to TRBD2. CDR1 is SEHNR, CDR2 FQNEAQ, per germline (reference sequence). V shed 5 bases, J shed 3 bases, and the junction held 11 bases outside the gene matches. The CDR3 runs 16 residues. The CDR3 nucleotides are TGTGCCAGCAGCCCCTACCGGACTAGCGCTAACTACGAGCAGTACTTC. It translates to CASSPYRTSANYEQYF.

The CDR3 spells CASSGPGGEQYF. In DNA form, the CDR3 reads TGTGCCAGCAGTGGTCCCGGGGGCGAGCAGTACTTC. This rearrangement joins TRBV7-3 to TRBJ2-7; D perhaps matches TRBD2 (6 bases). Trimming removed 6 bases at V and 6 bases at J, with 12 bases between. CDR3 size: 12 residues. Germline CDR1 reads SGHTA; CDR2 reads FQGTGA.

The J gene is TRBJ2-2, the V gene TRBV2; D possibly corresponds to TRBD2 (6 bases). The CDR3 covers 13 residues. Germline V gene data show CDR1 as SNHLY and CDR2 as FYNNEI. Trimming pared 10 bases from V and 4 bases from J, leaving 13 bases between. The CDR3 reads CAIRWTTTGELFF. The DNA for the CDR3 is TGTGCCATACGTTGGACTACCACCGGGGAGCTGTTTTTT.

CDR3 nucleotides: TGTGCCATCAGGCCGGGACTAGCGGGCCCCACAGATACGCAGTATTTT. Translation gives CAIRPGLAGPTDTQYF. The chain recombines TRBV10-3 with TRBJ2-3; 12 nucleotides agree with TRBD2. The germline V gene has CDR1 ENHRY and CDR2 SYGVKD. CDR3 size: 16 residues. Losses at the gene ends were 6 bases for V and 2 bases for J; bases not matched to a gene: 6.